Below, 13 T cell receptor beta chains from the same sample are listed, as sequenced in a study of T cells in localized non-small cell lung cancer. TCRdb's table, derived via immunoSEQ multiplex PCR, lists solely in-frame clones and lacks some. This repertoire shows some 50,000 clones, around nine tenths found once; its top ten account for about a sixth. Specimen: PBMCs, collected before any cancer treatment. These receptors were obtained from a female donor with stage II lung adenocarcinoma.

The chain recombines TRBV2 with TRBJ2-2; perhaps TRBD2 as D (7 bases). Germline V CDR1 and CDR2: SNHLY, FYNNEI. Trimming stripped 4 bases from V and 2 bases from J, with 11 bases between. This CDR3 has 15 amino acids. The CDR3 loop reads CASSGRGRNTGELFF. The CDR3 DNA sequence: TGTGCCAGCAGTGGGCGGGGGCGTAACACCGGGGAGCTGTTTTTT.

The rearrangement joins TRBV7-8 to TRBJ2-1; tentatively, D is TRBD2 (6 bases). The V end lost 0 bases, the J end lost 3 bases, and 9 bases lay between the germline ends. CDR1 is SGHVS, CDR2 FQNEAQ, per germline. The CDR3 consists of 15 residues. CDR3 region: CASSLAGGLYNEQFF. The DNA for the CDR3 is TGTGCCAGCAGCTTAGCGGGGGGTCTCTACAATGAGCAGTTCTTC.

This chain links TRBV30 with TRBJ1-2, with 9 bases lining up with TRBD1. This CDR3 comprises 15 residues. The germline CDR1 and CDR2 sequences are GTSNPN and SVGIG (reference sequence). J lost 4 bases, V lost 7 bases, and 13 bases had no gene match. The CDR3 nucleotides are TGTGCCTCCCTCCGGGGACAGGGACAATTCTATGGCTACACCTTC. Encoded protein: CASLRGQGQFYGYTF.

The DNA for the CDR3 is TGTGCCAGCAGTTACTCGAGAAAAGGGGCCACTGAAGCTTTCTTT. The encoded protein is CASSYSRKGATEAFF. The V and J genes are TRBV6-5 and TRBJ1-1; TRBD1 might be the D (5 bases). The CDR3 covers 15 residues. Germline V gives CDR1 MNHEY, CDR2 SVGAGI. V lost 0 bases to trimming and J lost 4 bases, with 12 bases between them.

This sequence joins TRBV19 and TRBJ1-4, with D unclear. Germline assignment: CDR1 LNHDA and CDR2 SQIVND (reference sequence). CDR3 size: 14 residues. V was clipped by 2 bases and J by 0 bases, with 4 bases between them. CDR3: CASSITTTNEKLFF. The CDR3 region has the DNA TGTGCCAGTAGTATAACTACAACTAATGAAAAACTGTTTTTT.

The chain has TRBV5-1 and TRBJ2-5, with TRBD1 matching over 7 bases. Per the germline V gene, CDR1 is SGHRS and CDR2 is YFSETQ. This CDR3 is 16 amino acids long. The V gene end was trimmed by 0 bases and the J gene end by 2 bases; junction bases not matched to a gene: 7. The CDR3 sequence: CASSLGGGQRQETQYF. The DNA for the CDR3 is TGCGCCAGCAGCTTGGGAGGGGGACAGAGACAAGAGACCCAGTACTTC.

The chain employs TRBV5-4 and TRBJ2-5, with TRBD2 as a possible D gene (7 bases). This CDR3 comprises 16 residues. V dropped 4 bases and J dropped 5 bases, with 21 bases sitting between them. CDR1 is SGHNT, CDR2 YYREEE, per germline (reference sequence). CDR3 sequence reads: CASSRVRRGQEETQYF. CDR3 coding DNA: TGTGCCAGCAGCCGGGTTCGGCGGGGGCAGGAGGAGACCCAGTACTTC. The whole variable domain, remainder taken from reference TRBV5-4 and TRBJ2-5, is ETGVTQSPTHLIKTRGQQVTLRCSSQSGHNTVSWYQQALGQGPQFIFQYYREEENGRGNFPPRFSGLQFPNYSSELNVNALELDDSALYLCASSRVRRGQEETQYFGPGTRLLVL.

This clone was detected only once. The chain uses TRBV18 and TRBJ2-7, with unresolved D. Germline CDR1 reads KGHSH; CDR2 reads LQKENI. V dropped 3 bases and J dropped 5 bases, with 11 bases sitting between them. The CDR3 covers 13 residues. The chain's CDR3 is CASSPPPRNEQYF. The CDR3 DNA is TGTGCCAGCTCACCCCCCCCTCGTAACGAGCAGTACTTC.

The chain combines TRBV5-5 with TRBJ2-7; 7 bases align to TRBD2. The V gene's germline CDR1 is SGHKS and CDR2 YYEKEE (reference sequence). The CDR3 extends over 17 amino acids. After removal of 0 bases from V and 2 bases from J, the junction contained 11 bases not matched to a gene. CDR3 DNA: TGTGCCAGCAGCTTGGACATGAGGGCTAGCGGTACCTACGAGCAGTACTTC. Protein product: CASSLDMRASGTYEQYF.

V is TRBV5-6 and J is TRBJ2-5; TRBD2 agrees at 9 bases. Germline assignment: CDR1 SGHDT and CDR2 YYEEEE. This CDR3 comprises 14 residues. V was pared by 5 bases and J by 5 bases, with 7 bases of the junction left unmatched. The CDR3 region has the DNA TGTGCCAGCAGTGTGCGGGGGGGCCGGGAGACCCAGTACTTC. Residues: CASSVRGGRETQYF.

This clone was seen a handful of times. The chain uses TRBV6-5 and TRBJ1-5, with D tentatively TRBD1 (5 bases). V was pared by 4 bases and J by 5 bases, with 12 bases between. From germline, CDR1 is MNHEY and CDR2 SVGAGI. The CDR3 has 14 residues. The CDR3 DNA follows: TGTGCCAGCAGTTTCGCGGGCAGGGATCAGCCCCAGCATTTT. It translates to CASSFAGRDQPQHF.

This chain joins TRBV5-1 and TRBJ2-7, with 10 nucleotides matching TRBD1. V lost 5 bases and J lost 5; bases outside the gene matches: 10. The CDR3 runs to 15 residues. Germline V gene data show CDR1 as SGHRS and CDR2 as YFSETQ. CDR3 amino acids: CASSSGQGTSNEQYF. The CDR3 DNA follows: TGCGCCAGCAGTTCGGGACAGGGGACGTCAAACGAGCAGTACTTC.

V is TRBV10-3 and J is TRBJ1-2; the match to TRBD1 covers 7 bases. The CDR3 runs 12 residues. Looked up from germline, CDR1 is ENHRY and CDR2 is SYGVKD. V lost 8 bases to trimming and J lost 8 bases; unmatched junction nucleotides: 8. Here the CDR3 reads CAIQRDREGYTF. The CDR3 DNA follows: TGTGCCATCCAAAGAGACAGGGAAGGCTACACCTTC.